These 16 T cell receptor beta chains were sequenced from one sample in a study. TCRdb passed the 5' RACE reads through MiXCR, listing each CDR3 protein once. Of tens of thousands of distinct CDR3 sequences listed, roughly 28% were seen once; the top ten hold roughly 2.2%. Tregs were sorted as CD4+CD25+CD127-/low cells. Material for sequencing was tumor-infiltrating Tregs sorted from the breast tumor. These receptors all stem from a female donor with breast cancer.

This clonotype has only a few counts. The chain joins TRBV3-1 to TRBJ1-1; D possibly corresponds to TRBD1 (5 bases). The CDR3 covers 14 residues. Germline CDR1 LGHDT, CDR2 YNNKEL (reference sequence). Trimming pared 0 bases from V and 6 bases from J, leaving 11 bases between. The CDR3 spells CASSQEGVPAEAFF. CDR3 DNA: TGTGCCAGCAGCCAAGAAGGGGTACCGGCTGAAGCTTTCTTT.

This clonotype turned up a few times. The CDR3 nucleotides are TGTGCCACCAGTGACCCAGGACAGGGATCGAACACTGAAGCTTTCTTT. This sequence encodes CATSDPGQGSNTEAFF. This chain connects TRBV24-1 to TRBJ1-1; 8 bases align to TRBD1. Germline trimming cut 4 bases from V and 1 base from J; bases unmatched to any gene: 7. Germline lookup yields CDR1 KGHDR and CDR2 SFDVKD. The CDR3 is 16 amino acids.

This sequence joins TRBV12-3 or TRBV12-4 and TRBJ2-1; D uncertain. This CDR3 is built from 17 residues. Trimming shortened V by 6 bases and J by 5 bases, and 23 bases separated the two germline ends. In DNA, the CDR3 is TGTGCCAGCAGGCCTTTCTCCGCCCGGGCGAAAGACAATGAGCAGTTCTTC. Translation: CASRPFSARAKDNEQFF.

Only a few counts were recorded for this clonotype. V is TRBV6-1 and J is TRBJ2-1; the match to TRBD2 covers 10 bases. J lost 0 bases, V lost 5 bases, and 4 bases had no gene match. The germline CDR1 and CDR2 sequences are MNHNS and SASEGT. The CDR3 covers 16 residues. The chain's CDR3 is CASSTPSGSSYNEQFF. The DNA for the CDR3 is TGTGCCAGCAGTACCCCTAGCGGGAGCTCCTACAATGAGCAGTTCTTC.

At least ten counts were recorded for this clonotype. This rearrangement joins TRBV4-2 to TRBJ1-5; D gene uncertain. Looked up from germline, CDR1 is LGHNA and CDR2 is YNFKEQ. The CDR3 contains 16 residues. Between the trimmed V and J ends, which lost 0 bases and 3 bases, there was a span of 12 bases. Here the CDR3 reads CASSQDLRGYNQPQHF. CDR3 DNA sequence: TGTGCCAGCAGCCAAGATCTGCGCGGATACAATCAGCCCCAGCATTTT.

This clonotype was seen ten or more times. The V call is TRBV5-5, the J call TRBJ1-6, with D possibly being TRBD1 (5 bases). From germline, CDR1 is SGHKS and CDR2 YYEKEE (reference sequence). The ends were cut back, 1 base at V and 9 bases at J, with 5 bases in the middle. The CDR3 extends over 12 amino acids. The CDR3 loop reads CASSLQGSPLHF. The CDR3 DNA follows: TGTGCCAGCAGCTTGCAGGGTTCACCCCTCCACTTT.

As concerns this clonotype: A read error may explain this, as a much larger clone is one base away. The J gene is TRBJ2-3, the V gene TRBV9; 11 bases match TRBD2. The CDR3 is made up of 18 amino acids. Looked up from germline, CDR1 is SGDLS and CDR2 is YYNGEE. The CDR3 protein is CAGSALPLTSGRTDTQYF. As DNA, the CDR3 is TGTGCCGGCAGCGCCCTCCCCCTAACTAGCGGGAGAACAGATACGCAGTATTTT.

The CDR3 DNA sequence: TGTGCCAGCAGCCGGACAGGGGGCGCAGATACGCAGTATTTT. This sequence encodes CASSRTGGADTQYF. The chain carries TRBV7-3 and TRBJ2-3; 11 bases fit TRBD1. Germline-derived CDR1 and CDR2 are SGHTA and FQGTGA. This CDR3 is built from 14 residues. Trimming removed 5 bases from V and 4 bases from J; junction bases left unmatched: 2. Supplemented by reference TRBV7-3 and TRBJ2-3, the full variable domain reads GAGVSQTPSNKVTEKGKYVELRCDPISGHTALYWYRQSLGQGPEFLIYFQGTGAADDSGLPNDRFFAVRPEGSVSTLKIQRTERGDSAVYLCASSRTGGADTQYFGPGTRLTVL.

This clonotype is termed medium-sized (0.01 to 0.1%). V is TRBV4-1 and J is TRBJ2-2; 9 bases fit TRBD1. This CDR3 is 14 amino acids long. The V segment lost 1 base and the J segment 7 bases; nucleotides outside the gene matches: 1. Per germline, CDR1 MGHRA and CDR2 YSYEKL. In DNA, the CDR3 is TGCGCCAGCAGCCAAGGGACAGGGGTCGGGGAGCTGTTTTTT. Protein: CASSQGTGVGELFF.

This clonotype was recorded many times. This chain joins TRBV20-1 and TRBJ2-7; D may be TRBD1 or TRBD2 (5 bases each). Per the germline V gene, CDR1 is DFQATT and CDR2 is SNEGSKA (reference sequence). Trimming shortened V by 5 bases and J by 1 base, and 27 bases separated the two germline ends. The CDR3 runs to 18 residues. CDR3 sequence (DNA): TGCAGTGCTTTCTCCAGGACGAGGGGTCAGCTGGGGTCCTACGAGCAGTACTTC. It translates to CSAFSRTRGQLGSYEQYF.

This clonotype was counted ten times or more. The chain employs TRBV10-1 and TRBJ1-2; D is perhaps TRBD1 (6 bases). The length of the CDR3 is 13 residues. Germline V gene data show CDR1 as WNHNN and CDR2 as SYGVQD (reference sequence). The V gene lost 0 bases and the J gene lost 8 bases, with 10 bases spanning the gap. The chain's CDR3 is CASSESRGRGYTF. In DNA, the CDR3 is TGCGCCAGCAGTGAGTCTCGGGGGCGAGGCTACACCTTC.

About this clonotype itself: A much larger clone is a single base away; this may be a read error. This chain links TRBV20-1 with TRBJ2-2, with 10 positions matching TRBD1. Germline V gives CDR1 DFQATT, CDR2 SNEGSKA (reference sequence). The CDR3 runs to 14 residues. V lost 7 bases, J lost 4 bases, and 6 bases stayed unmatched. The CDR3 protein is CSVSWTGGTGELFF. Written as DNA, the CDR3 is TGCAGTGTTAGTTGGACAGGGGGCACCGGGGAGCTGTTTTTT.

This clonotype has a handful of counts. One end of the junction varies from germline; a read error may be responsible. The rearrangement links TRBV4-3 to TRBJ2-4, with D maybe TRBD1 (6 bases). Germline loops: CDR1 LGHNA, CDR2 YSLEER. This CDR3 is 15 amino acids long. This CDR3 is CAGSQNGARGDIQYF. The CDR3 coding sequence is TGCGCCGGCAGCCAAAACGGGGCCAGGGGAGACATTCAGTACTTC.

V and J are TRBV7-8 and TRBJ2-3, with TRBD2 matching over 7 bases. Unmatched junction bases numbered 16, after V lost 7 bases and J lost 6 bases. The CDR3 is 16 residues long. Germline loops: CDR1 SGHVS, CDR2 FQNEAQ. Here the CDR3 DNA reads TGTGCCAGCACCGCCCCAAGACGGTTGGGGGGGGATACGCAGTATTTT. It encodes CASTAPRRLGGDTQYF.

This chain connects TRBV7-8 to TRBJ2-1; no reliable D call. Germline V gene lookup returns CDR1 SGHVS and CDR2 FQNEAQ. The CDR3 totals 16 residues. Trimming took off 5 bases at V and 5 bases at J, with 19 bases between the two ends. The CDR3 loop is CASSPGVRAVNNEQFF. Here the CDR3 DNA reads TGTGCCAGCAGCCCAGGCGTCCGGGCGGTTAACAATGAGCAGTTCTTC.

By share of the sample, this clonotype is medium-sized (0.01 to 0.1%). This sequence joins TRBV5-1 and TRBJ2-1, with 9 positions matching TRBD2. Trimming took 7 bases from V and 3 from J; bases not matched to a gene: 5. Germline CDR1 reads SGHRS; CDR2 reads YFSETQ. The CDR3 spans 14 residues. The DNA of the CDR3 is TGCGCCAGCCTAGCGGGGCCGAACTACAATGAGCAGTTCTTC. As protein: CASLAGPNYNEQFF.